This entry lists 3 T cell receptor beta chains sequenced from one sample in a study of post-analysis software for immune sequencing data. Prepared TCR beta cDNA libraries contained unique molecular identifiers. MiXCR, applied by TCRdb to the PCR reads, yields one record per CDR3 protein. The sample has about 160,000 distinct CDR3 sequences, 35% to 40% seen once; the top ten hold over 25%. The sequences come from blood, collected after autologous hematopoietic stem cell transplantation. These receptors were collected from a girl aged 10-17 years with multiple sclerosis.

The genes are TRBV5-1 and TRBJ2-7; possibly TRBD2 for D (6 bases). Germline V gives CDR1 SGHRS, CDR2 YFSETQ. CDR3 size: 11 residues. Trimming pared 7 bases from V and 5 bases from J, leaving 10 bases between. DNA for the CDR3: TGCGCCAGCGCGGCGGGAAACGAGCAGTACTTC. Protein: CASAAGNEQYF.

This sequence joins TRBV4-3 and TRBJ2-4; D not resolved. The V and J ends lost 0 bases and 0 bases respectively, with 6 bases between them. This CDR3 comprises 15 residues. From germline, CDR1 is LGHNA and CDR2 YSLEER. This CDR3 reads CASSQDGPAKNIQYF. The CDR3 nucleotides read TGCGCCAGCAGCCAAGATGGGCCAGCCAAAAACATTCAGTACTTC.

Comment on this clonotype: At one end the junction does not follow the germline gene, possibly because of a read error. The gene calls are TRBV27 and TRBJ2-7; the D is unclear. The tail of the sequence fits TRBJ2-5 better, so the J call may be wrong. The CDR3 contains 13 residues. Per germline, CDR1 MNHEY and CDR2 SMNVEV (reference sequence). The CDR3 loop is CVSSLRLQETQYF. CDR3 nucleotide sequence: TGTGTCAGCAGTCTTCGACTCCAAGAGACCCAGTACTTC.